Listed below are T cell receptor beta chains from one sample, sequenced in a study of technical replicates of blood from a few donors. The assay was immunoSEQ multiplex PCR, and TCRdb's table has in-frame clones only and misses some. The sample lists around 83,000 clones; 75% to 95% were seen once. The material sequenced was T cells isolated from PBMCs. These receptors originate from a human donor in good health. Some clones in this sample may be carry-over from other donors' samples. The CDR3 runs from the conserved cysteine through the conserved F or W. A D gene is named only where the DNA matches it firmly. The size of a clone is reported for some rows only, either as once, few or many, or as a class for expanded clones.

size	J	D	V	DNA	CDR3
-	TRBJ2-7	-	TRBV11-3	TGTGCCAGCGCACCCGACATGGGGAGCTCCTACGAGCAGTACTTC	CASAPDMGSSYEQYF
-	TRBJ2-3	TRBD2	TRBV4-1	TGCGCCAGCAGCCAGATGGGACTAGCGGGCACAGATACGCAGTATTTT	CASSQMGLAGTDTQYF
-	TRBJ2-3	TRBD2	TRBV6-5	TGTGCCAGCAGTGGCGGGGGGGGTGCAGATACGCAGTATTTT	CASSGGGGADTQYF
-	TRBJ2-7	TRBD1	TRBV6-6	TGTGCCAGCAGCCATTCGGGACAGGGTTTTTGGGAGCAGTACTTC	CASSHSGQGFWEQYF
-	TRBJ1-6	TRBD1	TRBV7-6	TGTGCCAGCAGCTTATCGAGTAGGGGGCCGGAATCACCCCTCCACTTT	CASSLSSRGPESPLHF
few	TRBJ1-1	-	TRBV4-1	TGCGCCAGCAGCCTGAAAAACAGGAACACTGAAGCTTTCTTT	CASSLKNRNTEAFF
-	TRBJ2-7	-	TRBV7-2	TGTGCCAGCAGCCTGGGCAACTCCTACGAGCAGTACTTC	CASSLGNSYEQYF
once	TRBJ2-7	-	TRBV7-2	TGTGCCAGCAGCTCCCGGGGAAGCTACGAGCAGTACTTC	CASSSRGSYEQYF
once	TRBJ2-3	TRBD2	TRBV4-2	TGTGCCAGCAGCCAAGATCGGGTCGGGACTAGCGGGAGATTAGATACGCAGTATTTT	CASSQDRVGTSGRLDTQYF
-	TRBJ1-2	TRBD1	TRBV5-1	TGCGCCAGCAGCTTGGGCGGACAGGGCGTCTATGGCTACACCTTC	CASSLGGQGVYGYTF
-	TRBJ2-2	-	TRBV9	TGTGCCAGCAGCGTAGGAGGGGGCACCGGGGAGCTGTTTTTT	CASSVGGGTGELFF
-	TRBJ2-1	-	TRBV27	TGTGCCAGCAGTAGCGGGCCGCACAATGAGCAGTTCTTC	CASSSGPHNEQFF
-	TRBJ1-1	-	TRBV7-9	TGTGCCAGCGGGCGGGGGGGAACTGAAGCTTTCTTT	CASGRGGTEAFF
-	TRBJ2-2	TRBD2	TRBV6-5	TGTGCCAGCAGTATAAGCGGGAGTAACACCGGGGAGCTGTTTTTT	CASSISGSNTGELFF
-	TRBJ2-5	TRBD2	TRBV14	TGTGCCAGCAGCCAAGCTTTTAGCGGGAGTTTGTGGGAGACCCAGTACTTC	CASSQAFSGSLWETQYF
-	TRBJ1-2	TRBD1	TRBV19	TGTGCCAGCCATTCACCGACAGGGGGAGGCTACACCTTC	CASHSPTGGGYTF
few	TRBJ2-3	TRBD2	TRBV13	TGTGCCAGCAGCTGGGCTAGCGGGAGGACCACAGATACGCAGTATTTT	CASSWASGRTTDTQYF
-	TRBJ2-2	-	TRBV28	TGTGCCAGCAGGCTAGGACAAAACACCGGGGAGCTGTTTTTT	CASRLGQNTGELFF
-	TRBJ1-2	-	TRBV27	TGTGCCAGCAGTCTCGCACACGACCGGGTTCGTGGCTACACCTTC	CASSLAHDRVRGYTF